The rows below give T cell receptor beta chains drawn from one sample of a study of T cell responses to AZD1222 COVID-19 vaccine. Generated by immunoSEQ multiplex PCR, the TCRdb table keeps only in-frame clones and is missing some. The sample lists roughly 100,000 clones; approximately 86% were seen once. Source: peripheral blood, taken 28 days after the second dose of the MenACWY control vaccine. These receptors were taken from an adult who received the MenACWY meningococcal vaccine as a control. Both conserved end residues are part of each CDR3. Fields, in order: V gene, clone size, D gene, J gene, CDR3 DNA, CDR3 protein. A D gene is named only where the DNA matches it firmly. Not every row has a clone size; where given, it reads once, few, many or a size class.

v_gene: TRBV4-1
abundance: once
d_gene: .
j_gene: TRBJ2-1
CDR3nt: TGCGCCAGCAGCCAGGTGGACAGCCCCCACAATGAGCAGTTCTTC
CDR3aa: CASSQVDSPHNEQFF

v_gene: TRBV7-9
abundance: once
d_gene: .
j_gene: TRBJ2-5
CDR3nt: TGTGCCAGCAGCTTATCCGGGACTGAAGAGACCCAGTACTTC
CDR3aa: CASSLSGTEETQYF

v_gene: TRBV7-2
abundance: .
d_gene: .
j_gene: TRBJ1-3
CDR3nt: TGTGCCAGCAGCTTAGGTCGGGGCCGAACTGGAAACACCATATATTTT
CDR3aa: CASSLGRGRTGNTIYF

v_gene: TRBV11-2
abundance: .
d_gene: TRBD2
j_gene: TRBJ2-5
CDR3nt: TGTGCCAGCAGCTTAGGCCAGGGACTAACCCAAGAGACCCAGTACTTC
CDR3aa: CASSLGQGLTQETQYF

v_gene: TRBV29-1
abundance: .
d_gene: TRBD1
j_gene: TRBJ2-7
CDR3nt: TGCAGCGTAACTGGACAGGGATCTTCCTACGAGCAGTACTTC
CDR3aa: CSVTGQGSSYEQYF

v_gene: TRBV6-2/TRBV6-3
abundance: once
d_gene: .
j_gene: TRBJ2-1
CDR3nt: TGTGCCAGCAGTTACGTTCAGGGAAGAGGGAGGAATGAGCAGTTCTTC
CDR3aa: CASSYVQGRGRNEQFF

v_gene: TRBV11-2
abundance: .
d_gene: .
j_gene: TRBJ1-4
CDR3nt: TGTGCCAGCAGCTTAGATAGAGACAAACTGTTTTTT
CDR3aa: CASSLDRDKLFF

v_gene: TRBV21-1
abundance: few
d_gene: .
j_gene: TRBJ2-5
CDR3nt: TGTGCCAGCACCCAGGGACAGAAAGAGACCCAGTACTTC
CDR3aa: CASTQGQKETQYF

v_gene: TRBV10-3
abundance: once
d_gene: TRBD1
j_gene: TRBJ2-1
CDR3nt: TGTGCCATCAGTGACCGGGACAGGGGGAGGAATGAGCAGTTCTTC
CDR3aa: CAISDRDRGRNEQFF

v_gene: TRBV14
abundance: .
d_gene: .
j_gene: TRBJ2-7
CDR3nt: TGTGCCAGCAGCCAGAAGGGACTTGCCTACGAGCAGTACTTC
CDR3aa: CASSQKGLAYEQYF

v_gene: TRBV25-1
abundance: .
d_gene: .
j_gene: TRBJ2-2
CDR3nt: TGTGCCAGCGGCTGGGACGCCAACACCGGGGAGCTGTTTTTT
CDR3aa: CASGWDANTGELFF

v_gene: TRBV7-6
abundance: few
d_gene: TRBD2
j_gene: TRBJ2-3
CDR3nt: TGTGCCAGCAGCCGTAACCGAGCGGGGGGCTTCACAGATACGCAGTATTTT
CDR3aa: CASSRNRAGGFTDTQYF

v_gene: TRBV9
abundance: .
d_gene: .
j_gene: TRBJ1-2
CDR3nt: TGTGCCAGCAGCCCCCAGGGGTACTATGGCTACACCTTC
CDR3aa: CASSPQGYYGYTF

v_gene: TRBV5-5
abundance: .
d_gene: .
j_gene: TRBJ2-1
CDR3nt: TGTGCCAGCAGCCGGGACTCCGCATACAATGAGCAGTTCTTC
CDR3aa: CASSRDSAYNEQFF

v_gene: TRBV28
abundance: .
d_gene: .
j_gene: TRBJ2-7
CDR3nt: TGTGCCAGCAGCCGAATTGGGGGGGCGTCCCCTTGGGAGCAGTACTTC
CDR3aa: CASSRIGGASPWEQYF

v_gene: TRBV6-1
abundance: .
d_gene: .
j_gene: TRBJ2-6
CDR3nt: TGTGCCAGCAGTGAACATCTTTGGTTAGACAGGCCAAACTCTGGGGCCAACGTCCTGACTTTC
CDR3aa: CASSEHLWLDRPNSGANVLTF

v_gene: TRBV7-8
abundance: once
d_gene: .
j_gene: TRBJ1-5
CDR3nt: TGTGCCAGCAGCTTTGGGAATCAGCCCCAGCATTTT
CDR3aa: CASSFGNQPQHF

v_gene: TRBV11-1
abundance: .
d_gene: TRBD1
j_gene: TRBJ2-7
CDR3nt: TGTGCCAGCAGCGTTGGGACAGGGATTACCTACGAGCAGTACTTC
CDR3aa: CASSVGTGITYEQYF

v_gene: TRBV14
abundance: .
d_gene: .
j_gene: TRBJ1-1
CDR3nt: TGTGCCAGCAGGACACAGATGAACACTGAAGCTTTCTTT
CDR3aa: CASRTQMNTEAFF

v_gene: TRBV5-8
abundance: .
d_gene: .
j_gene: TRBJ1-5
CDR3nt: TGTGCCAGCAGCTTGGGAGTTTTGGGGGGCAATCAGCCCCAGCATTTT
CDR3aa: CASSLGVLGGNQPQHF

v_gene: TRBV4-3
abundance: .
d_gene: TRBD1
j_gene: TRBJ2-7
CDR3nt: TGCGCCAGCAGCCAAGGGACAGGGGGCGGACACGAGCAGTACTTC
CDR3aa: CASSQGTGGGHEQYF